This passage covers 12 T cell receptor beta chains from one sample sequenced in a study of blood T cell repertoires in COVID-19. Here immunoSEQ multiplex PCR was the method, and the copy in TCRdb shows in-frame clones only, minus some. Here the sample spans approximately 300,000 clones, approximately 89% being singletons. Sequencing input: peripheral blood. All receptors come from a woman in her thirties with COVID-19, enrolled during active disease.

V is TRBV19 and J is TRBJ2-1; D is ambiguous. The germline V and J ends were trimmed by 5 bases and 6 bases, with 11 bases remaining between them. The CDR3 has 13 amino acids. Germline V CDR1 and CDR2: LNHDA, SQIVND (reference sequence). The CDR3, as DNA: TGTGCCAGTAGTCTCCTAATCCGCAATGAGCAGTTCTTC. It yields the protein CASSLLIRNEQFF.

V and J are TRBV25-1 and TRBJ2-3; 7 positions agree with TRBD1. J was trimmed by 2 bases and V by 4 bases; bases with no gene match: 3. The CDR3 contains 14 residues. The germline V gene has CDR1 MGHDK and CDR2 SYGVNS. CDR3 sequence reads: CASSADRYTDTQYF. CDR3 coding DNA: TGTGCCAGCAGTGCGGACAGGTACACAGATACGCAGTATTTT. The complete variable domain, with remaining parts taken from reference TRBV25-1 and TRBJ2-3, reads EADIYQTPRYLVIGTGKKITLECSQTMGHDKMYWYQQDPGMELHLIHYSYGVNSTEKGDLSSESTVSRIRTEHFPLTLESARPSHTSQYLCASSADRYTDTQYFGPGTRLTVL.

This chain connects TRBV14 to TRBJ1-5, with TRBD1 as a possible D gene (5 bases). The CDR3 has 11 amino acids. Looked up from germline, CDR1 is SGHDN and CDR2 is FVKESK. The V and J ends lost 5 bases and 11 bases respectively, with 10 bases between them. CDR3 in amino acids: CASSSGPAQHF. The CDR3, as DNA: TGTGCCAGCAGCTCAGGGCCGGCCCAGCATTTT. The complete variable domain, with remaining parts taken from reference TRBV14 and TRBJ1-5, reads EAGVTQFPSHSVIEKGQTVTLRCDPISGHDNLYWYRRVMGKEIKFLLHFVKESKQDESGMPNNRFLAERTGGTYSTLKVQPAELEDSGVYFCASSSGPAQHFGDGTRLSIL.

Worth noting for this clone: Other DNA sequences from this sample encode an identical CDR3 as well. The chain employs TRBV3-1 (or the pseudogene TRBV3-2) and TRBJ1-2; tentatively, D is TRBD1 (5 bases). The CDR3 contains 13 residues. V lost 4 bases and J 3 bases, leaving 9 bases between the germline ends. From germline, CDR1 is LGHDT and CDR2 YNNKEL (reference sequence). This chain's CDR3 is CASSLGRYYGYTF. CDR3 bases: TGTGCCAGCAGCCTGGGGCGCTACTATGGCTACACCTTC.

The gene calls are TRBV18 and TRBJ2-7, with D unclear. Trimming pared 6 bases from V and 7 bases from J, leaving 13 bases between. The CDR3 sequence is 12 residues long. Looked up from germline, CDR1 is KGHSH and CDR2 is LQKENI. CDR3 sequence: CASSNEVGEQYF. CDR3 nucleotide sequence: TGTGCCAGCTCGAACGAGGTGGGTGAGCAGTACTTC.

The chain uses TRBV28 and TRBJ1-3; 7 nucleotides agree with TRBD1. The CDR3 extends over 16 amino acids. V lost 7 bases to trimming and J lost 4 bases; unmatched junction nucleotides: 13. Germline assignment: CDR1 MDHEN and CDR2 SYDVKM. The CDR3 region is CASTARVAGGGNTIYF. The CDR3 coding sequence is TGTGCCAGCACCGCCCGCGTGGCAGGGGGAGGAAACACCATATATTTT.

V and J are TRBV11-3 and TRBJ1-1; D may be TRBD1 (6 bases). Trimming took off 5 bases at V and 4 bases at J, with 23 bases between the two ends. The CDR3 is made up of 17 amino acids. Germline assignment: CDR1 SGHNT and CDR2 YENEEA. This chain's CDR3 is CASSLRGGQGPGTEAFF. CDR3 in DNA: TGTGCCAGCAGCCTTAGGGGTGGCCAGGGGCCCGGCACTGAAGCTTTCTTT.

The V gene is TRBV4-3, the J gene TRBJ1-1; TRBD1 matches 7 bases. The V gene's germline CDR1 is LGHNA and CDR2 YSLEER. This CDR3 contains 13 residues. V was clipped by 4 bases and J by 5 bases; unmatched bases: 4. CDR3 in amino acids: CASSRTRGTEAFF. CDR3 nucleotide sequence: TGCGCCAGCAGCCGGACCAGGGGGACTGAAGCTTTCTTT.

A few counts support this clone. V gene TRBV7-8 combines with J gene TRBJ1-5; D is possibly TRBD1 (5 bases). Germline lookup yields CDR1 SGHVS and CDR2 FQNEAQ. Trimming took 5 bases from V and 4 from J, leaving 15 bases between them. There are 15 residues in the CDR3. The CDR3 DNA reads TGTGCCAGCAGCCGATCGGGGGGGGTGAATCAGCCCCAGCATTTT. Translated, it gives CASSRSGGVNQPQHF.

J is TRBJ2-5 and V is TRBV3-1 (or the pseudogene TRBV3-2), with D perhaps TRBD1 (5 bases). Germline V lookup: CDR1 LGHDT, CDR2 YNNKEL (reference sequence). V was trimmed by 1 base and J by 5 bases, leaving 14 bases between them. This CDR3 has 15 residues. In DNA, the CDR3 is TGTGCCAGCAGCCAAGGTCCAGGGTTCGGGGAGACCCAGTACTTC. This encodes CASSQGPGFGETQYF.

The chain is built from TRBV6-2 or TRBV6-3 and TRBJ1-5; perhaps TRBD1 as D (6 bases). The germline CDR1 and CDR2 sequences are MNHEY and SVGEGT. This CDR3 region has 17 residues. V was clipped by 3 bases and J by 0 bases, with 15 bases between them. The CDR3 sequence is CASSYPDTGNSNQPQHF. The CDR3 coding sequence is TGTGCCAGCAGTTATCCCGACACAGGGAATAGCAATCAGCCCCAGCATTTT.

The CDR3 DNA sequence: TGTGCCAGCAGCAAAGCCGGGACAGAGAGGTCACCCCTCCACTTT. Translated, it gives CASSKAGTERSPLHF. The J gene is TRBJ1-6, the V gene TRBV7-6, with 7 bases identical to TRBD1. Germline CDR1 is SGHVS and CDR2 is FNYEAQ. The junction had 11 bases not matched to a gene; V was cut back by 5 bases and J by 10 bases. The CDR3 totals 15 residues.